Shown below are 22 T cell receptor beta chains from a single sample sequenced in a study of blood T cell repertoires in COVID-19 (dated by TCRdb to the early 2020s). Libraries were made using the immunoSEQ multiplex PCR assay. TCRdb mirrors the immuneACCESS table, restricted to in-frame sequences. Some clones are absent from its copies; in checked studies, under half trace to an unresolved V gene, and the reason for the others is unknown. A total of about 250,000 clones appear in this sample, about four fifths of them only once. Approximately 5% of the sample rests with the top ten. The specimen was PBMCs or T cells enriched from blood (not recorded which). Source of these receptors: a man aged 35 to 55 who had been exposed to COVID-19.

The CDR3 loop is CASSPTRGALTTNTEAFF. The CDR3, as DNA: TGCGCCAGCAGCCCAACCAGGGGGGCTTTGACAACGAACACTGAAGCTTTCTTT. V is TRBV5-1 and J is TRBJ1-1; 7 bases fit TRBD1. This CDR3 has 18 residues. Germline V CDR1 and CDR2: SGHRS, YFSETQ. Losses at the gene ends were 4 bases for V and 1 base for J; bases not matched to a gene: 16.

This clone was picked up a small number of times. This rearrangement joins TRBV19 to TRBJ2-2, with 7 bases lining up with TRBD2. Losses at the gene ends were 3 bases for V and 7 bases for J; bases not matched to a gene: 5. Germline assignment: CDR1 LNHDA and CDR2 SQIVND (reference sequence). The CDR3 consists of 14 residues. CDR3 sequence (DNA): TGTGCCAGTAGTATGGCGGCGGGAGTCGGGGAGCTGTTTTTT. Protein: CASSMAAGVGELFF.

This clone showed up just a few times. The chain uses TRBV6-5 and TRBJ1-6; TRBD1 is a possible D gene (5 bases). The CDR3 is 13 amino acids. V lost 7 bases and J 9 bases, leaving 13 bases between the germline ends. Germline V lookup: CDR1 MNHEY, CDR2 SVGAGI. CDR3 bases: TGTGCCAGCACGGCGGGGGTAGGTTCACCCCTCCACTTT. Protein: CASTAGVGSPLHF.

The rearrangement uses TRBV5-8 and TRBJ1-2; D not certain. Germline V gives CDR1 SGHTS, CDR2 YDEGEE. This CDR3 contains 12 residues. Deletions cut 2 bases from V and 10 bases from J, with 12 bases between. The CDR3 coding sequence is TGTGCCAGCAGCTTCCGCGTCCGAGTCTACACCTTC. As protein: CASSFRVRVYTF.

CDR3 nucleotides: TGTGCCAGCAGTTTAATTAGCGGGAGCTCCTACAATGAGCAGTTCTTC. This translates into CASSLISGSSYNEQFF. This chain links TRBV28 with TRBJ2-1, with TRBD2 identical over 9 bases. Germline trimming cut 2 bases from V and 0 bases from J; bases unmatched to any gene: 2. The germline V gene encodes CDR1 MDHEN and CDR2 SYDVKM. The CDR3 contains 16 residues.

This chain connects TRBV3-1 (or the pseudogene TRBV3-2) to TRBJ2-7, with 10 nucleotides matching TRBD2. Germline V gives CDR1 LGHDT, CDR2 YNNKEL (reference sequence). The CDR3 is made up of 15 amino acids. Germline trimming cut 1 base from V and 2 bases from J; bases unmatched to any gene: 2. The CDR3: CASSQALAGAYEQYF. As DNA, the CDR3 is TGTGCCAGCAGCCAAGCGCTAGCGGGAGCCTACGAGCAGTACTTC.

The chain carries TRBV19 and TRBJ1-1; maybe TRBD1 (6 bases). V gave up 5 bases and J gave up 5 bases, with 12 bases separating them. This CDR3 spans 13 amino acids. Germline V gene sequence: CDR1 LNHDA, CDR2 SQIVND (reference sequence). The CDR3 DNA reads TGTGCCAGTAGTCCGTACAGGGTAACTGAAGCTTTCTTT. It translates to CASSPYRVTEAFF.

The genes are TRBV7-2 and TRBJ1-1, with TRBD1 as a possible D gene (6 bases). Germline CDR1 reads SGHTA; CDR2 reads FQGNSA. The CDR3 has 13 amino acids. Trimming removed 6 bases from V and 8 bases from J, with 16 bases in between. This CDR3 reads CASRTPGTREAFF. The CDR3 nucleotides read TGTGCCAGCAGGACCCCCGGGACACGAGAAGCTTTCTTT.

The V and J genes are TRBV24-1 and TRBJ2-7, with 7 bases that match TRBD1. Germline V lookup: CDR1 KGHDR, CDR2 SFDVKD. This CDR3 is built from 14 residues. J gave up 9 bases and V 2 bases, and 9 bases lay outside the gene matches. In DNA form, the CDR3 reads TGTGCCACCAGTGATTCGGGACAGTACTACTCGCAGTACTTC. Its translation is CATSDSGQYYSQYF.

There are a few counts of this clone. The rearrangement uses TRBV30 and TRBJ2-7; 8 bases agree with TRBD1. CDR1 is GTSNPN and CDR2 is SVGIG in the germline V gene (reference sequence). V lost 7 bases to trimming and J lost 6 bases; unmatched junction nucleotides: 8. This CDR3 has 12 residues. CDR3 amino acids: CAFDRGSTEQYF. CDR3 DNA: TGTGCCTTCGACAGGGGTTCCACCGAGCAGTACTTC.

V and J are TRBV9 and TRBJ1-5, with a weak D call TRBD1 (5 bases). This CDR3 comprises 13 residues. Germline values: CDR1 SGDLS, CDR2 YYNGEE. V lost 3 bases and J 4 bases, leaving 8 bases between the germline ends. CDR3 in amino acids: CASSAAGNQPQHF. The CDR3 DNA is TGTGCCAGCAGCGCGGCAGGGAATCAGCCCCAGCATTTT.

The chain carries TRBV29-1 and TRBJ1-2; weak D call: TRBD1 (5 bases). The CDR3 has 12 amino acids. Germline V gene data show CDR1 as SQVTM and CDR2 as ANQGSEA. Deletions cut 2 bases from V and 5 bases from J, with 9 bases between. The DNA for the CDR3 is TGCAGCGTTGAAAATCGGGGGTATGGCTACACCTTC. This encodes CSVENRGYGYTF.

The CDR3 spells CASSDRQYPETQYF. The CDR3 bases are TGTGCCAGCAGCGATCGACAGTACCCCGAGACCCAGTACTTC. The chain recombines TRBV9 with TRBJ2-5; D possibly corresponds to TRBD1 (5 bases). Trimming stripped 3 bases from V and 5 bases from J, with 14 bases between. CDR3 size: 14 residues. In germline, CDR1 is SGDLS, CDR2 YYNGEE.

This clone was counted between two and nine times. The chain combines TRBV5-8 with TRBJ1-6; D is undetermined. The germline V gene encodes CDR1 SGHTS and CDR2 YDEGEE. This CDR3 region has 14 residues. Trimming shortened V by 4 bases and J by 8 bases, and 13 bases separated the two germline ends. CDR3 region: CASSEGNLHSPLHF. CDR3 nucleotides: TGTGCCAGCAGCGAGGGCAACCTACATTCACCCCTCCACTTT.

This chain uses TRBV10-3 with TRBJ2-5; TRBD2 agrees at 8 bases. The CDR3 length is 12 residues. The germline V gene has CDR1 ENHRY and CDR2 SYGVKD. Trimming removed 7 bases from V and 5 bases from J; junction bases left unmatched: 3. The CDR3 protein is CAITASGETQYF. Here the CDR3 DNA reads TGTGCCATCACGGCTAGCGGGGAGACCCAGTACTTC.

This chain links TRBV6-5 with TRBJ2-7; tentatively, D is TRBD2 (6 bases). Germline assignment: CDR1 MNHEY and CDR2 SVGAGI. The CDR3 length is 15 residues. Trimming removed 0 bases at V and 6 bases at J, with 15 bases between. As DNA, the CDR3 is TGTGCCAGCAGTTACTCGACCCGAGGAGGGTCCGAGCAGTACTTC. It codes for CASSYSTRGGSEQYF.

The chain has TRBV12-3 or TRBV12-4 and TRBJ2-1; D ambiguous. CDR3 length: 12 residues. Trimming left V 8 bases short and J 1 base short, with 6 bases between. In DNA form, the CDR3 reads TGTGCCAGCCGGTTTTCCTACAATGAGCAGTTCTTC. Translation: CASRFSYNEQFF.

This chain uses TRBV29-1 with TRBJ2-2, with D possibly matching TRBD2 (6 bases). This CDR3 region has 13 residues. Germline V CDR1 and CDR2: SQVTM, ANQGSEA. V dropped 1 base and J dropped 7 bases, with 10 bases sitting between them. The CDR3 bases are TGCAGCGTTGAAGGCTGGCGGGGCGGGGAGCTGTTTTTT. This gives the protein CSVEGWRGGELFF.

The chain carries TRBV5-1 and TRBJ2-3, with no clear D. Germline V gene lookup returns CDR1 SGHRS and CDR2 YFSETQ. The CDR3 sequence is 13 residues long. Trimming stripped 4 bases from V and 2 bases from J, with 8 bases between. The CDR3 region is CASSQTYTDTQYF. Here the CDR3 DNA reads TGCGCCAGCAGCCAGACTTACACAGATACGCAGTATTTT.

This sequence joins TRBV27 and TRBJ2-3; 12 nucleotides line up with TRBD2. The V gene's germline CDR1 is MNHEY and CDR2 SMNVEV (reference sequence). The length of the CDR3 is 16 residues. Trimming removed 5 bases from V and 5 bases from J; junction bases left unmatched: 8. The CDR3 coding sequence is TGTGCCAGCAGTCAGTCTCCGGGACTAGCGGGAGATACGCAGTATTTT. Its protein product is CASSQSPGLAGDTQYF.

This clone has only a few counts. The chain is built from TRBV7-9 and TRBJ1-1, with a weak D call TRBD1 (6 bases). The CDR3 runs to 14 residues. V lost 4 bases and J 4 bases, leaving 13 bases between the germline ends. Germline-derived CDR1 and CDR2 are SEHNR and FQNEAQ (reference sequence). The CDR3 loop reads CASSSSTGFTEAFF. Here the CDR3 DNA reads TGTGCCAGCAGCTCATCAACAGGGTTCACTGAAGCTTTCTTT.

This clone was detected a few times. The chain couples TRBV7-8 to TRBJ2-1; D is possibly TRBD1 (6 bases). V was cut by 0 bases and J by 8 bases, with 14 bases left in between. The length of the CDR3 is 15 residues. Per germline, CDR1 SGHVS and CDR2 FQNEAQ. This chain's CDR3 is CASSLALTGSDEQFF. The CDR3 DNA reads as TGTGCCAGCAGCTTAGCCTTAACAGGGTCCGATGAGCAGTTCTTC.